The 14 T cell receptor beta chains reported below all come from one sample, sequenced in a study of a mutant IDH1 vaccine in newly diagnosed glioma. Time point noted: baseline, week 1 (first vaccination visit). The treatment denotes: pre-vaccination baseline after standard-of-care therapy. Using immunoSEQ multiplex PCR, the repertoire was profiled, and TCRdb retains in-frame clones only, with some absent. The table records 90,000 to 100,000 clones, roughly 90% of them present only once. Sequenced material: PBMCs, taken from a glioma patient treated with radiotherapy, temozolomide or both. The receptors were sampled from a woman between 50 and 59 years old with glioma.

The J gene is TRBJ1-2, the V gene TRBV30, with no clear D. Trimming removed 4 bases at V and 2 bases at J, with 14 bases between. CDR3 length: 14 amino acids. From germline, CDR1 is GTSNPN and CDR2 SVGIG (reference sequence). The CDR3 loop reads CAWMSGLGNYGYTF. CDR3 nucleotide sequence: TGTGCCTGGATGTCCGGCCTGGGGAACTATGGCTACACCTTC.

The chain joins TRBV7-9 to TRBJ2-7; no reliable D call. The CDR3 totals 12 residues. Germline CDR1 and CDR2: SEHNR and FQNEAQ (reference sequence). The V gene lost 4 bases and the J gene lost 3 bases, with 7 bases spanning the gap. CDR3 region: CASSSLRYEQYF. The DNA of the CDR3 is TGTGCCAGCAGCTCCCTTCGCTACGAGCAGTACTTC.

About this clone: At the DNA level, this CDR3 is encoded by other sequences in the same sample as well. The chain employs TRBV7-9 and TRBJ2-1; the D is unclear. Trimming shortened V by 3 bases and J by 6 bases, and 6 bases separated the two germline ends. This CDR3 has 12 residues. CDR1 SEHNR and CDR2 FQNEAQ come from the germline V gene (reference sequence). The CDR3 region is CASSLVGNEQFF. Written as DNA, the CDR3 is TGTGCCAGCAGCTTGGTGGGCAATGAGCAGTTCTTC.

The chain links TRBV5-1 to TRBJ1-4, with a weak D call TRBD1 (5 bases). The V gene lost 7 bases and the J gene lost 8 bases, with 18 bases spanning the gap. Germline V lookup: CDR1 SGHRS, CDR2 YFSETQ. The CDR3 is made up of 14 amino acids. CDR3 protein: CASGRQFIGEKLFF. The CDR3 nucleotides read TGCGCCAGCGGAAGACAGTTTATTGGAGAAAAACTGTTTTTT.

This rearrangement joins TRBV19 to TRBJ2-1; the D gene is possibly TRBD2 (6 bases). With 7 bases removed from V and 12 bases from J, the gap between germline ends came to 13 bases. Germline values: CDR1 LNHDA, CDR2 SQIVND (reference sequence). This CDR3 region has 11 residues. CDR3 amino acids: CASTGPGVQFF. Here the CDR3 DNA reads TGTGCCAGTACGGGCCCGGGAGTGCAGTTCTTC.

The chain recombines TRBV6-1 with TRBJ2-2; D gene uncertain. Germline loops: CDR1 MNHNS, CDR2 SASEGT. The CDR3 covers 15 residues. Trimming removed 7 bases at V and 4 bases at J, with 16 bases between. CDR3 in amino acids: CASTLEETFTGELFF. Here the CDR3 DNA reads TGTGCCAGCACCCTAGAGGAGACCTTCACCGGGGAGCTGTTTTTT.

The chain has TRBV9 and TRBJ2-1, with 11 bases identical to TRBD2. V shed 4 bases and J 8 bases; nucleotides not matched to a gene: 8. CDR1 is SGDLS and CDR2 is YYNGEE in the germline V gene. This CDR3 region has 15 residues. The CDR3 sequence: CASSTTSGSMYEQFF. DNA of the CDR3: TGTGCCAGCAGCACCACTAGCGGGAGCATGTATGAGCAGTTCTTC. The variable domain in full, with the rest retrieved from reference TRBV9 and TRBJ2-1, is DSGVTQTPKHLITATGQRVTLRCSPRSGDLSVYWYQQSLDQGLQFLIQYYNGEERAKGNILERFSAQQFPDLHSELNLSSLELGDSALYFCASSTTSGSMYEQFFGPGTRLTVL.

V is TRBV5-1 and J is TRBJ2-7, with D perhaps matching TRBD1 (5 bases). The CDR3 spans 15 residues. The V end lost 0 bases, the J end lost 0 bases, and 10 bases lay between the germline ends. CDR1 is SGHRS, CDR2 YFSETQ, per germline. CDR3 amino acids: CASSLGQQSSYEQYF. CDR3 sequence (DNA): TGCGCCAGCAGCTTGGGACAGCAGAGCTCCTACGAGCAGTACTTC.

The chain uses TRBV6-5 and TRBJ2-3; D gene uncertain. The germline CDR1 and CDR2 sequences are MNHEY and SVGAGI. This CDR3 contains 13 residues. The ends were cut back, 2 bases at V and 6 bases at J, with 9 bases in the middle. As DNA, the CDR3 is TGTGCCAGCAGTTACAGGAGTGGGGATACGCAGTATTTT. It codes for CASSYRSGDTQYF.

The gene calls are TRBV6-6 and TRBJ2-7; D gene uncertain. This CDR3 comprises 11 residues. In germline, CDR1 is MNHNY, CDR2 SVGAGI (reference sequence). Trimming stripped 6 bases from V and 2 bases from J, with 5 bases between. CDR3 protein: CASSPAYEQYF. In DNA, the CDR3 is TGTGCCAGCAGCCCAGCCTACGAGCAGTACTTC.

The DNA of the CDR3 is TGCGCCAGCACCGCGGGGAACCCCTACAATGAGCAGTTCTTC. Encoded protein: CASTAGNPYNEQFF. J is TRBJ2-1 and V is TRBV10-2; a possible D gene is TRBD2 (6 bases). CDR3 length: 14 residues. Trimming pared 7 bases from V and 2 bases from J, leaving 12 bases between. CDR1 is WSHSY and CDR2 is SAAADI in the germline V gene.

This rearrangement joins TRBV12-5 to TRBJ2-1, with 11 bases fitting TRBD2. This CDR3 is built from 15 residues. Trimming removed 3 bases from V and 4 bases from J; junction bases left unmatched: 2. Germline V gives CDR1 LGHNT, CDR2 FRNRAP. Written as DNA, the CDR3 is TGTGCTAGTGGTTTAGGACTAGCGGGTTACAATGAGCAGTTCTTC. Translating it yields CASGLGLAGYNEQFF.

The rearrangement links TRBV4-1 to TRBJ2-7; D remains unclear. Germline CDR1 reads MGHRA; CDR2 reads YSYEKL. The CDR3 contains 14 residues. V lost 0 bases, J lost 1 base, and 7 bases lay in between. CDR3 sequence (DNA): TGCGCCAGCAGCCAAGAAACTCGATCCTACGAGCAGTACTTC. As protein: CASSQETRSYEQYF.

This clone appeared once. The chain employs TRBV5-6 and TRBJ2-7, with 10 bases identical to TRBD1. The CDR3 length is 14 residues. Trimming at V came to 4 bases and at J to 4 bases, leaving 5 bases not matched to a gene. Germline CDR1 is SGHDT and CDR2 is YYEEEE. The CDR3 loop is CASSPGTGVYEQYF. In DNA, the CDR3 is TGTGCCAGCAGCCCCGGGACAGGGGTGTACGAGCAGTACTTC.